These 27 T cell receptor beta chains were sequenced from one sample in a study of patients and donors after allogeneic stem cell transplantation. TCRdb analysed the RT-PCR reads with MiXCR anew, one entry per CDR3 protein. The sample carries more than 850,000 distinct CDR3 sequences, approximately 19% recorded once. Sequencing input: blood, either unsorted or a sorted T cell fraction (not recorded which). Every receptor here comes from a human donor who was either an allogeneic HSCT recipient or a stem cell or donor lymphocyte infusion donor (not recorded which). It is not recorded whose cells these are; they may come from a transplant donor.

This clonotype turned up a few times. The V call is TRBV20-1, the J call TRBJ2-5; 7 bases fit TRBD2. V was pared by 4 bases and J by 2 bases, with 4 bases of the junction left unmatched. The germline V gene has CDR1 DFQATT and CDR2 SNEGSKA (reference sequence). This CDR3 region has 13 residues. For the CDR3, the DNA is TGCAGTGCTACGGCGGGAGTTCAAGAGACCCAGTACTTC. This codes for CSATAGVQETQYF.

This chain connects TRBV25-1 to TRBJ2-6, with D tentatively TRBD1 (6 bases). The CDR3 totals 17 residues. V was clipped by 3 bases and J by 2 bases, with 14 bases between them. The germline gives CDR1 MGHDK, CDR2 SYGVNS. The CDR3 DNA sequence: TGTGCCAGCAGTGATCAGGGGCGCTCAACTGGGGCCAACGTCCTGACTTTC. This gives the protein CASSDQGRSTGANVLTF.

The V and J genes are TRBV6-6 and TRBJ2-7, with D hard to call. Germline V lookup: CDR1 MNHNY, CDR2 SVGAGI (reference sequence). CDR3 length equals 11 residues. V lost 5 bases, J lost 6 bases, and 8 bases lay in between. The CDR3, as DNA: TGTGCCAGCAGTCAGAGCCTCGAGCAGTACTTC. Its translation: CASSQSLEQYF.

This chain joins TRBV12-3 or TRBV12-4 and TRBJ1-4; 11 positions match TRBD1. CDR3 length: 14 residues. V was pared by 5 bases and J by 10 bases, with 6 bases of the junction left unmatched. The DNA of the CDR3 is TGTGCCAGCAGTCCTACCGGGACAGGGGGAAAACTGTTTTTT. As protein: CASSPTGTGGKLFF.

The V and J genes are TRBV10-2 and TRBJ2-7, with 7 bases aligning to TRBD1. The germline gives CDR1 WSHSY, CDR2 SAAADI. CDR3 length equals 15 residues. J gave up 0 bases and V 7 bases, and 9 bases lay outside the gene matches. This CDR3 reads CASIPTGPTSYEQYF. Written as DNA, the CDR3 is TGCGCCAGCATCCCGACAGGGCCGACCTCCTACGAGCAGTACTTC.

This clonotype showed up just a few times. The rearrangement joins TRBV6-1 to TRBJ2-7; 7 bases are a match to TRBD1. The V gene's germline CDR1 is MNHNS and CDR2 SASEGT. The CDR3 extends over 15 amino acids. Trimming at V came to 6 bases and at J to 4 bases, leaving 12 bases not matched to a gene. The CDR3 spells CASRLRQGSEYEQYF. The DNA of the CDR3 is TGTGCCAGCAGGCTGCGACAGGGATCAGAATACGAGCAGTACTTC.

This chain's CDR3 is CASSLGTSGGRYTQYF. CDR3 bases: TGTGCCAGCAGTTTAGGAACTAGCGGGGGGAGGTATACGCAGTATTTT. The chain joins TRBV12-3 or TRBV12-4 to TRBJ2-3; 12 bases are shared with TRBD2. J lost 7 bases, V lost 1 base, and 6 bases had no gene match. The CDR3 is 16 residues long.

The chain couples TRBV12-3 or TRBV12-4 to TRBJ2-3, with 11 bases matching TRBD1. V gave up 8 bases and J gave up 5 bases; unmatched junction bases: 15. This CDR3 has 17 amino acids. DNA of the CDR3: TGTGCCAGCCCCTCGGGGGACAGGGGGAATGGGAGAGATACGCAGTATTTT. Its protein is CASPSGDRGNGRDTQYF.

This rearrangement joins TRBV6-2 or TRBV6-3 to TRBJ2-5; TRBD1 might be the D (6 bases). CDR1 is MNHEY and CDR2 is SVGEGT in the germline V gene. Trimming pared 6 bases from V and 5 bases from J, leaving 19 bases between. The CDR3 runs to 15 residues. CDR3 DNA: TGTGCCAGCAGCGCTCTTCCGGGACATCAGGAGACCCAGTACTTC. Amino acids: CASSALPGHQETQYF.

This clonotype was found a few times. The rearrangement links TRBV5-6 to TRBJ2-1; TRBD2 aligns across 9 bases. Germline V CDR1 and CDR2: SGHDT, YYEEEE. J gave up 4 bases and V 4 bases, and 9 bases lay outside the gene matches. CDR3 length: 16 residues. In nucleotides, the CDR3 is TGTGCCAGCAGCCCCAATCTAGCGGGAAGGTACAATGAGCAGTTCTTC. Protein: CASSPNLAGRYNEQFF.

This clonotype showed up just a few times. The CDR3 here is CASSLGGVLAKNIQYF. In DNA, the CDR3 is TGCGCCAGCAGCTTGGGCGGGGTGCTAGCCAAAAACATTCAGTACTTC. The chain is built from TRBV5-1 and TRBJ2-4, with a possible D match to TRBD2 (6 bases). In germline, CDR1 is SGHRS, CDR2 YFSETQ. CDR3 size: 16 residues. The V end lost 0 bases, the J end lost 0 bases, and 10 bases lay between the germline ends. Full variable domain (rest looked up from reference TRBV5-1 and TRBJ2-4): KAGVTQTPRYLIKTRGQQVTLSCSPISGHRSVSWYQQTPGQGLQFLFEYFSETQRNKGNFPGRFSGRQFSNSRSEMNVSTLELGDSALYLCASSLGGVLAKNIQYFGAGTRLSVL.

This clonotype was counted only a few times. This sequence joins TRBV20-1 and TRBJ2-3, with D tentatively TRBD1 (5 bases). The V end lost 3 bases, the J end lost 2 bases, and 9 bases lay between the germline ends. This CDR3 has 13 amino acids. Per the germline V gene, CDR1 is DFQATT and CDR2 is SNEGSKA (reference sequence). The CDR3 DNA follows: TGCAGTGCTAGTCTGGGGCTCACAGATACGCAGTATTTT. This sequence encodes CSASLGLTDTQYF.

The chain carries TRBV20-1 and TRBJ2-1; 12 bases match TRBD2. CDR3 length equals 15 residues. Unmatched junction bases numbered 12, after V lost 4 bases and J lost 11 bases. Germline V gene lookup returns CDR1 DFQATT and CDR2 SNEGSKA (reference sequence). As DNA, the CDR3 is TGCAGTGCTACTTCTAGCGGGAGGGCCTATCATCAGCAGTTCTTC. The encoded protein is CSATSSGRAYHQQFF.

This chain connects TRBV7-9 to TRBJ1-6, with D perhaps matching TRBD1 (6 bases). V lost 5 bases and J lost 0, with 14 bases in between. This CDR3 has 17 amino acids. Per the germline V gene, CDR1 is SEHNR and CDR2 is FQNEAQ (reference sequence). Here the CDR3 DNA reads TGTGCCAGCAGCCCCAGAGGGGGGAACTCCTATAATTCACCCCTCCACTTT. Encoded protein: CASSPRGGNSYNSPLHF.

This chain joins TRBV9 and TRBJ2-7; no clear D gene. The CDR3 is 15 residues long. Germline values: CDR1 SGDLS, CDR2 YYNGEE. V lost 0 bases, J lost 5 bases, and 15 bases lay in between. This CDR3 is CASSVGLSTYDEQYF. DNA for the CDR3: TGTGCCAGCAGCGTAGGTCTTAGCACCTACGACGAGCAGTACTTC.

The chain recombines TRBV29-1 with TRBJ1-1; D possibly corresponds to TRBD1 (6 bases). Germline lookup yields CDR1 SQVTM and CDR2 ANQGSEA. Trimming shortened V by 3 bases and J by 4 bases, and 12 bases separated the two germline ends. The CDR3 extends over 13 amino acids. This CDR3 is CSVDWGQSTEAFF. DNA for the CDR3: TGCAGCGTTGATTGGGGGCAAAGCACTGAAGCTTTCTTT.

This clonotype has a handful of counts. This chain links TRBV30 with TRBJ2-6, with D possibly being TRBD1 (6 bases). Germline V lookup: CDR1 GTSNPN, CDR2 SVGIG (reference sequence). This CDR3 is 17 amino acids long. The ends were cut back, 3 bases at V and 4 bases at J, with 19 bases in the middle. The DNA for the CDR3 is TGTGCCTGGAGGTTCTCCAGGGGTTTGGGAGGGGCCAACGTCCTGACTTTC. Translated, it gives CAWRFSRGLGGANVLTF.

The chain joins TRBV3-1 to TRBJ2-3; 7 positions agree with TRBD1. V lost 5 bases and J lost 4; bases outside the gene matches: 9. Per the germline V gene, CDR1 is LGHDT and CDR2 is YNNKEL (reference sequence). CDR3 size: 15 residues. CDR3 in amino acids: CASSTRDRLADTQYF. The CDR3 nucleotides are TGTGCCAGCAGCACCCGGGACAGATTAGCAGATACGCAGTATTTT.

This clonotype appeared a few times. The chain is built from TRBV5-1 and TRBJ2-1; the D gene could be TRBD1 or TRBD2 (5 bases each). The V and J ends lost 1 base and 9 bases respectively, with 11 bases between them. CDR1 and CDR2 (germline): SGHRS, YFSETQ. The CDR3 covers 13 residues. CDR3 nucleotide sequence: TGCGCCAGCAGCTTGTTGGGACCCCGTGAGCAGTTCTTC. It translates to CASSLLGPREQFF. Drawing the rest from reference TRBV5-1 and TRBJ2-1, the complete variable domain is KAGVTQTPRYLIKTRGQQVTLSCSPISGHRSVSWYQQTPGQGLQFLFEYFSETQRNKGNFPGRFSGRQFSNSRSEMNVSTLELGDSALYLCASSLLGPREQFFGPGTRLTVL.

This clonotype was observed a handful of times. The V gene is TRBV18, the J gene TRBJ1-2; D possibly corresponds to TRBD1 (5 bases). Trimming shortened V by 0 bases and J by 6 bases, and 20 bases separated the two germline ends. This CDR3 spans 17 amino acids. Germline lookup yields CDR1 KGHSH and CDR2 LQKENI. The CDR3 here is CASSPPRGGGPVDGYTF. CDR3 DNA: TGTGCCAGCTCACCACCTCGGGGGGGTGGGCCCGTGGATGGCTACACCTTC.

The chain has TRBV10-3 and TRBJ1-2; tentatively, D is TRBD1 (5 bases). The CDR3 sequence is 12 residues long. V was pared by 10 bases and J by 9 bases, with 18 bases between. CDR1 is ENHRY and CDR2 is SYGVKD in the germline V gene. CDR3 loop: CATHSQGGSYTF. CDR3 DNA sequence: TGTGCCACCCACAGTCAGGGCGGTAGCTACACCTTC.

This chain uses TRBV20-1 with TRBJ2-7; D remains ambiguous. Germline V lookup: CDR1 DFQATT, CDR2 SNEGSKA (reference sequence). The V and J ends lost 1 base and 5 bases respectively, with 9 bases between them. The CDR3 sequence is 12 residues long. The DNA of the CDR3 is TGCAGTGCTAGAGGGAACAGTAACGAGCAGTACTTC. Its protein product is CSARGNSNEQYF.

This clonotype came up a few times. This sequence joins TRBV19 and TRBJ2-1; 7 bases map to TRBD2. After removal of 2 bases from V and 0 bases from J, the junction contained 1 base not matched to a gene. CDR3 length: 15 amino acids. Germline lookup yields CDR1 LNHDA and CDR2 SQIVND (reference sequence). CDR3 sequence reads: CASSIPGGSYNEQFF. CDR3 DNA: TGTGCCAGTAGTATACCGGGGGGCTCCTACAATGAGCAGTTCTTC.

This chain connects TRBV6-1 to TRBJ1-2, with 7 bases lining up with TRBD1. Germline V lookup: CDR1 MNHNS, CDR2 SASEGT. Trimming at V came to 6 bases and at J to 6 bases, leaving 10 bases not matched to a gene. This CDR3 spans 14 amino acids. The CDR3 reads CASSRRQGEHGYTF. Written as DNA, the CDR3 is TGTGCCAGCAGCCGACGACAGGGTGAGCATGGCTACACCTTC.

This clonotype was counted a few times. The chain has TRBV2 and TRBJ2-3; a weak D match, TRBD2 (6 bases). This CDR3 spans 13 amino acids. The V end was cut by 7 bases, the J end by 2 bases, with 10 bases between. Germline values: CDR1 SNHLY, CDR2 FYNNEI. CDR3 protein: CASMGDFTDTQYF. The CDR3 DNA is TGTGCCAGCATGGGGGACTTCACAGATACGCAGTATTTT.

The V and J genes are TRBV9 and TRBJ2-7; TRBD2 is a possible D gene (6 bases). The CDR3 sequence is 15 residues long. V was cut by 0 bases and J by 0 bases, with 10 bases left in between. Germline V lookup: CDR1 SGDLS, CDR2 YYNGEE. The CDR3 DNA reads as TGTGCCAGCAGCGTAGACTCCGGGAGCTCCTACGAGCAGTACTTC. This sequence encodes CASSVDSGSSYEQYF.

The chain has TRBV5-5 and TRBJ2-2, with 8 bases that match TRBD1. CDR3 size: 14 residues. Per germline, CDR1 SGHKS and CDR2 YYEKEE (reference sequence). Germline trimming cut 2 bases from V and 6 bases from J; bases unmatched to any gene: 3. CDR3 in amino acids: CASSLTDRAGELFF. The CDR3 nucleotides are TGTGCCAGCAGCTTAACGGACAGGGCCGGGGAGCTGTTTTTT.